This record concerns one T cell receptor beta chain sequence. At one boundary the junction diverges from the germline segment, which might be a read error. These data are taken from a study of molecular identifiers for immune sequencing clone quantification. Per germline, CDR1 SEHNR and CDR2 FQNEAQ (reference sequence). This CDR3 is 13 amino acids long. TCRdb re-derived calls from the PCR reads in MiXCR, one entry per CDR3 protein. The sample holds about 320,000 distinct CDR3 sequences, about a fifth seen once. The TCR comes from a human donor in good health. Some libraries in this study had Jurkat cell RNA spiked in. The source material was naive CD8+ T cells from blood, with Jurkat cell RNA spiked in. Sample subset: FACS-sorted CD8+CD4-CCR7+CD45RA+ naive T cells. V is TRBV7-9 and J is TRBJ2-7; 8 bases are a match to TRBD1. The CDR3 spells CTSSWTGNYEQYF. DNA of the CDR3: TGTACCAGCAGCTGGACAGGGAACTACGAGCAGTACTTC. Full variable domain (outside the CDR3, taken from reference TRBV7-9 and TRBJ2-7): DTGVSQNPRHKITKRGQNVTFRCDPISEHNRLYWYRQTLGQGPEFLTYFQNEAQLEKSRLLSDRFSAERPKGSFSTLEIQRTEQGDSAMYLCTSSWTGNYEQYFGPGTRLTVT.